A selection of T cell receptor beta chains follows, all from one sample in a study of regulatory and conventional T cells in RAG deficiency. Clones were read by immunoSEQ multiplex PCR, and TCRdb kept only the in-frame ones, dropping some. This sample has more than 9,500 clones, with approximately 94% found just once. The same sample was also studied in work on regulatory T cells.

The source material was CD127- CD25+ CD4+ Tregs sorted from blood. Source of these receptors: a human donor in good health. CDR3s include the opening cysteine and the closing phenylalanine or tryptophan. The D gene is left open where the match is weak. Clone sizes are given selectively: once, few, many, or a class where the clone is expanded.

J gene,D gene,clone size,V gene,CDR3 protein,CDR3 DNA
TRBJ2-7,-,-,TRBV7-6,CASSQSASFSYEQYF,TGTGCCAGCAGCCAGTCGGCTAGCTTCTCCTACGAGCAGTACTTC
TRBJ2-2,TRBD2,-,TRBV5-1,CASSTGLKLNTGELFF,TGTGCCAGCAGCACGGGACTAAAACTGAACACCGGGGAGCTGTTTTTT
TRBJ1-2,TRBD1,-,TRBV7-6,CASSNPGQGNYGYTF,TGTGCCAGCAGCAACCCGGGACAGGGAAACTATGGCTACACCTTC
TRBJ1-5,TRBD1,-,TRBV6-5,CASSRQGEDQPQHF,TGTGCCAGCAGCAGACAGGGGGAAGATCAGCCCCAGCATTTT
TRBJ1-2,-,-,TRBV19,CASSVTGPVNYGYTF,TGTGCCAGTAGTGTTACAGGGCCCGTAAACTATGGCTACACCTTC
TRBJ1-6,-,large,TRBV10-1,CAIPGRQNNSPLHF,TGCGCCATTCCAGGGAGGCAGAATAATTCACCCCTCCACTTT
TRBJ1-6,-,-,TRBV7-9,CASSLVRGSPLHF,TGTGCCAGCAGCTTAGTCAGGGGTTCACCCCTCCACTTT
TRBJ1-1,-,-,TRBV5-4,CASSFINTEAFF,TGTGCCAGCAGCTTCATTAACACTGAAGCTTTCTTT
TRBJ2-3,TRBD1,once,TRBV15,CATYRDRVGGDTQYF,TGTGCCACCTACCGGGACAGGGTCGGGGGAGATACGCAGTATTTT
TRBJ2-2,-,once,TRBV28,CASSRTWARGTGELFF,TGTGCCAGCAGCCGCACGTGGGCTCGGGGCACCGGGGAGCTGTTTTTT
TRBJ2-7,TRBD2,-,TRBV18,CASSPTVAGADEQYF,TGTGCCAGCTCACCAACGGTAGCGGGGGCAGACGAGCAGTACTTC
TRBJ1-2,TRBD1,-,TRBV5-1,CASRPARDRVNYGYTF,TGCGCCAGCAGACCGGCCCGGGACAGGGTTAACTATGGCTACACCTTC
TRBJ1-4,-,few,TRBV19,CASSTEPDEKLFF,TGTGCCAGTAGCACAGAGCCTGATGAAAAACTGTTTTTT
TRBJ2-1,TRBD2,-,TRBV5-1,CASSQRGLAGEQFF,TGCGCCAGCAGCCAACGGGGACTAGCGGGTGAGCAGTTCTTC
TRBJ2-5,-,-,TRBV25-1,CASSEGGTGGGETQYF,TGTGCCAGCAGTGAGGGAGGGACAGGTGGGGGAGAGACCCAGTACTTC
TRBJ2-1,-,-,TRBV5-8,CASSLFRAYNEQFF,TGTGCCAGCAGCTTGTTCAGGGCCTACAATGAGCAGTTCTTC
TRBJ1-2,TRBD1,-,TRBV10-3,CAISPRQGGFGYTF,TGTGCCATCAGCCCCCGGCAGGGGGGCTTTGGCTACACCTTC
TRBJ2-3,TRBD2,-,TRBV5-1,CASSSGGGAGTDTQYF,TGCGCCAGCAGCTCGGGGGGAGGGGCCGGCACAGATACGCAGTATTTT
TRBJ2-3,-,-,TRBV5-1,CASSLARDTQYF,TGCGCCAGCAGCTTGGCCAGAGATACGCAGTATTTT
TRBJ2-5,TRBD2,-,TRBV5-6,CASSLSSGGQETQYF,TGTGCCAGCAGCTTGTCTAGCGGGGGACAAGAGACCCAGTACTTC
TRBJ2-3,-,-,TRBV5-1,CASSPIGGNMADTQYF,TGCGCCAGCAGCCCCATCGGAGGGAATATGGCAGATACGCAGTATTTT
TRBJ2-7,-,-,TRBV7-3,CASSLQGGPYEQYF,TGTGCCAGCAGCTTACAGGGGGGACCCTACGAGCAGTACTTC
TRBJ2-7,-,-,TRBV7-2,CASSSRDTSYEQYF,TGTGCCAGCAGCTCCCGGGACACTTCCTACGAGCAGTACTTC
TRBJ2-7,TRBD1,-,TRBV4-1,CASSQGDRGREQYF,TGCGCCAGCAGCCAAGGGGACAGGGGAAGGGAGCAGTACTTC
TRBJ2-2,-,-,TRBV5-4,CASSLGPTNTGELFF,TGTGCCAGCAGCCTGGGGCCGACGAACACCGGGGAGCTGTTTTTT
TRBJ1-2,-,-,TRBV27,CASSPYTGNVGYTF,TGTGCCAGCAGTCCTTATACAGGGAATGTTGGCTACACCTTC
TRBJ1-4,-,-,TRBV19,CASRAGEKLFF,TGTGCCAGTAGAGCAGGTGAAAAACTGTTTTTT
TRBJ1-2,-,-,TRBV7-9,CASSSQGIGGYTF,TGTGCCAGCAGCTCCCAGGGGATTGGTGGCTACACCTTC
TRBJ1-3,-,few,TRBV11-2,CASSLVRTQSSGNTIYF,TGTGCCAGCAGCTTAGTAAGGACTCAGAGCTCTGGAAACACCATATATTTT
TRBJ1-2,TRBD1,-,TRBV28,CASIRQGGAGGDGYTF,TGTGCCAGCATTCGACAGGGCGGAGCCGGTGGGGATGGCTACACCTTC
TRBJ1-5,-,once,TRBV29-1,CSVGAGLNQPQHF,TGCAGCGTTGGGGCAGGGTTAAATCAGCCCCAGCATTTT
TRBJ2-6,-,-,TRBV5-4,CASSLGRQVFSGANVLTF,TGTGCCAGCAGCTTGGGGAGACAGGTCTTCTCTGGGGCCAACGTCCTGACTTTC
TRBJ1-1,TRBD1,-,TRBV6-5,CASSYYRGGEAEAFF,TGTGCCAGCAGTTACTACAGGGGCGGGGAGGCTGAAGCTTTCTTT
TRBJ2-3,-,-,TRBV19,CASSHRLINADTQYF,TGTGCCAGTAGTCACAGGTTGATAAACGCAGATACGCAGTATTTT
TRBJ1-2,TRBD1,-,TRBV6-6,CASSQGANYGYTF,TGTGCCAGCAGTCAGGGGGCTAACTATGGCTACACCTTC
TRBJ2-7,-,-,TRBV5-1,CASSGHRVRGYEQYF,TGCGCCAGCAGCGGACACAGGGTGAGAGGCTACGAGCAGTACTTC
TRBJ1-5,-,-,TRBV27,CASSPYSYNQPQHF,TGTGCCAGCAGTCCGTACAGCTACAATCAGCCCCAGCATTTT
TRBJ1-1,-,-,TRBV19,CASSISSVAFF,TGTGCCAGTAGTATATCGTCAGTAGCTTTCTTT
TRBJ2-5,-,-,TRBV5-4,CASSSLETQYF,TGTGCCAGCAGCAGCTTAGAGACCCAGTACTTC
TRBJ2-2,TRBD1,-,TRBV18,CASSRTGTADTGELFF,TGTGCCAGCTCACGAACCGGGACAGCGGACACCGGGGAGCTGTTTTTT
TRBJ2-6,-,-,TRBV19,CASKREAGANVLTF,TGTGCCAGCAAGAGGGAGGCGGGGGCCAACGTCCTGACTTTC
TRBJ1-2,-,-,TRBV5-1,CASRTGGGAPVYGYTF,TGCGCCAGCAGAACTGGCGGGGGTGCCCCCGTCTATGGCTACACCTTC
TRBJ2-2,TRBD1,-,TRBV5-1,CASSPQQGVTGELFF,TGCGCCAGCAGCCCCCAACAGGGGGTCACCGGGGAGCTGTTTTTT
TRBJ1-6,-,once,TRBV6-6,CASPGDSPLHF,TGTGCCAGCCCGGGGGACTCACCCCTCCACTTT
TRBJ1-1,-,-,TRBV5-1,CASSLSWGVNTEAFF,TGCGCCAGCAGTCTTTCCTGGGGAGTGAACACTGAAGCTTTCTTT
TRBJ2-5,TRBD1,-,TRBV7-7,CASSFGTGQETQYF,TGTGCTAGCAGCTTTGGGACAGGGCAAGAGACCCAGTACTTC
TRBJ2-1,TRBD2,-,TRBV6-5,CASSYRGDWNEQFF,TGTGCCAGCAGTTACCGGGGGGACTGGAATGAGCAGTTCTTC
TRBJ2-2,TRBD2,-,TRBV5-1,CASSFTISGGSDGELFF,TGCGCCAGCAGCTTTACCATTAGCGGGGGCTCTGACGGGGAGCTGTTTTTT
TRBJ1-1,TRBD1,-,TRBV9,CASSPNRGREAFF,TGTGCCAGCAGCCCCAACAGGGGCCGCGAAGCTTTCTTT
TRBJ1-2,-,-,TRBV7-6,CASSLGTAGSNYGYTF,TGTGCCAGCAGCTTAGGAACCGCGGGGTCTAACTATGGCTACACCTTC
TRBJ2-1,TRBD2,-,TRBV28,CASREAGGNTYNEQFF,TGTGCCAGCCGGGAGGCGGGGGGCAATACCTACAATGAGCAGTTCTTC
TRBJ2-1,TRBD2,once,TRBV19,CASSRGDFYNEQFF,TGTGCCAGTAGTCGGGGGGACTTCTACAATGAGCAGTTCTTC
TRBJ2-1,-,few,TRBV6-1,CASSEGHGNEQFF,TGTGCCAGCAGTGAAGGTCACGGCAATGAGCAGTTCTTC
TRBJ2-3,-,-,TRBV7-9,CASSPGGGRDTQYF,TGTGCCAGCAGCCCTGGGGGGGGCCGGGATACGCAGTATTTT
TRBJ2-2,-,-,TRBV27,CASSLVRPNTGELFF,TGTGCCAGCAGTTTAGTCAGGCCGAACACCGGGGAGCTGTTTTTT